A single sample gave rise to the 8 T cell receptor beta chains below, sequenced in a study of blood T cell repertoires in COVID-19. Profiling relied on immunoSEQ multiplex PCR, and the TCRdb table lists in-frame clones only, not all of them. The data show some 130,000 clones, with around 88% seen just once and 9% to 12% held by the top ten. Sequenced input: peripheral blood. Receptors were obtained from a man aged 50-60 years with acute or convalescent COVID-19.

This sequence joins TRBV27 and TRBJ1-5; D not resolved. Trimming pared 4 bases from V and 6 bases from J, leaving 13 bases between. This CDR3 comprises 14 residues. The V gene's germline CDR1 is MNHEY and CDR2 SMNVEV (reference sequence). This chain's CDR3 is CASSWRLGSQPQHF. As DNA, the CDR3 is TGTGCCAGCAGTTGGCGACTTGGCAGTCAGCCCCAGCATTTT.

The chain links TRBV19 to TRBJ1-1; D perhaps matches TRBD1 (5 bases). Germline lookup yields CDR1 LNHDA and CDR2 SQIVND (reference sequence). The V end lost 11 bases, the J end lost 4 bases, and 20 bases lay between the germline ends. The CDR3 runs to 14 residues. This CDR3 reads CASSGLLLGTEAFF. CDR3 in DNA: TGTGCCTCATCGGGACTCCTATTGGGCACTGAAGCTTTCTTT.

The chain couples TRBV5-6 to TRBJ1-6; a possible D gene is TRBD1 (5 bases). CDR3 length: 15 residues. Trimming took off 5 bases at V and 6 bases at J, with 15 bases between the two ends. Germline V lookup: CDR1 SGHDT, CDR2 YYEEEE. In DNA form, the CDR3 reads TGTGCCAGCAGAGACCGGGGGAATCTTAATTCACCCCTCCACTTT. Amino acids: CASRDRGNLNSPLHF.

This clone came up a few times. The rearrangement joins TRBV5-4 to TRBJ1-5; D ambiguous. Germline CDR1 reads SGHNT; CDR2 reads YYREEE (reference sequence). The CDR3 is 13 residues long. V was shortened by 4 bases and J by 0 bases, with 5 bases between the two germline ends. The CDR3 here is CASSAGSNQPQHF. The CDR3 DNA reads as TGTGCCAGCAGCGCAGGTAGCAATCAGCCCCAGCATTTT. Drawing the rest from reference TRBV5-4 and TRBJ1-5, the complete variable domain is ETGVTQSPTHLIKTRGQQVTLRCSSQSGHNTVSWYQQALGQGPQFIFQYYREEENGRGNFPPRFSGLQFPNYSSELNVNALELDDSALYLCASSAGSNQPQHFGDGTRLSIL.

The chain carries TRBV5-1 and TRBJ1-4, with 7 positions matching TRBD1. Losses at the gene ends were 0 bases for V and 5 bases for J; bases not matched to a gene: 4. CDR1 is SGHRS and CDR2 is YFSETQ in the germline V gene. The CDR3 loop spans 15 amino acids. The CDR3 DNA reads as TGCGCCAGCAGCTTGGTGGACAGGCAAAATGAAAAACTGTTTTTT. It codes for CASSLVDRQNEKLFF.

In its sample, this clone was seen a few times. The chain couples TRBV6-5 to TRBJ1-2; no clear D gene. The CDR3 has 13 residues. V dropped 5 bases and J dropped 5 bases, with 12 bases sitting between them. CDR1 is MNHEY, CDR2 SVGAGI, per germline. The CDR3 loop is CASSPSGSYGYTF. In DNA form, the CDR3 reads TGTGCCAGCAGTCCTAGCGGCTCGTATGGCTACACCTTC.

With respect to this clone: At one of its ends the junction is not consistent with the germline gene, which may arise from a read error. Different DNA sequences within this sample yield the same CDR3. This rearrangement joins TRBV10-1 to TRBJ2-7; 7 bases are shared with TRBD2. Germline loops: CDR1 WNHNN, CDR2 SYGVQD (reference sequence). This CDR3 spans 15 amino acids. CDR3 DNA sequence: TGCGCCAGCAGTGAGGGGAGCGGGGTCTCCTACGAGCAATACTTC. It specifies CASSEGSGVSYEQYF.

The chain couples TRBV2 to TRBJ2-5; the D gene is possibly TRBD1 (5 bases). The CDR3 runs 14 residues. Germline CDR1 is SNHLY and CDR2 is FYNNEI. V lost 7 bases to trimming and J lost 2 bases, with 14 bases between them. CDR3 DNA sequence: TGTGCCAGCACATCGACAGTAATACAAGAGACCCAGTACTTC. Protein product: CASTSTVIQETQYF.